The clone carrying this T cell receptor (beta chain) is a singleton in its sample. The sample is drawn from a study of blood T cell repertoires in COVID-19. Study context: From the United States, Italy and Spain came samples of acute and convalescent COVID-19. PBMCs, B-cell-depleted T cells, or T cells provided the cDNA or gDNA that made up the material.

As handled by the study authors: Using reference gene primer amplification, nucleated cell counts were estimated. Produced via immunoSEQ multiplex PCR; TCRdb's table is partial and in-frame only. From that table come the V and J calls and clone size; the DNA was used to work out D and trimming. The sample holds fewer than 65,000 clones, about 89% seen once. The sample taken for sequencing was peripheral blood. The receptor was derived from a man between 60 and 75 years old with acute or convalescent COVID-19.

The CDR3 sequence is CAWRRQGDTEAFF. CDR3 bases: TGTGCCTGGAGACGACAGGGAGACACTGAAGCTTTCTTT. The rearrangement links TRBV30 to TRBJ1-1, with 7 bases aligning to TRBD1. The germline V gene encodes CDR1 GTSNPN and CDR2 SVGIG (reference sequence). With V trimmed by 3 bases and J by 3 bases, 4 bases remained unmatched. The CDR3 contains 13 residues.